This T cell receptor (beta chain) emerged from a study of T cells after yellow fever vaccination. Study-level findings and limits: Clones from primary vaccination mostly reappeared after the booster (96% CD4, approximately 88% CD8). On re-exposure, the response was weaker but peaked faster, at day 5 versus 15.

Points on this clonotype: What it binds is not known.

The CDR3 runs to 15 residues. V gave up 2 bases and J gave up 4 bases, with 15 bases separating them. The germline gives CDR1 SGHRS, CDR2 YFSETQ. By 5'RACE template switching, TCR cDNA was produced, with a universal primer site and UMIs added in the process. One entry per CDR3 protein, called by TCRdb with MiXCR from the 5' RACE reads. The data show approximately 510,000 distinct CDR3 sequences, with just over 20% seen just once and around 17% held by the top ten. V gene TRBV5-1 combines with J gene TRBJ2-5; D possibly corresponds to TRBD2 (6 bases). The material was PBMCs, obtained 20 to 25 days after the first yellow fever vaccination. The TCR was taken from a man younger than 30 who received the YFV17D yellow fever vaccine. As DNA, the CDR3 is TGCGCCAGCAGCTTTCCTGGGAGGTGGCGAGAGACCCAGTACTTC. Protein product: CASSFPGRWRETQYF.